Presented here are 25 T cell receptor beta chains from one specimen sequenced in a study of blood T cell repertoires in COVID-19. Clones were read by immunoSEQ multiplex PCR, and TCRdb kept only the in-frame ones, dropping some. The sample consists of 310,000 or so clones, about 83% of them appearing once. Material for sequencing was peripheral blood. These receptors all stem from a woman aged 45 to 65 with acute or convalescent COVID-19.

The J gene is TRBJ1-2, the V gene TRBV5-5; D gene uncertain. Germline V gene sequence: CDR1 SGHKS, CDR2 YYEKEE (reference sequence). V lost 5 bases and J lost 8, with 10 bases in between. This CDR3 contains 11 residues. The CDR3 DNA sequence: TGTGCCAGCAGGCTAAGTTGGGGCTACACCTTC. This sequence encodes CASRLSWGYTF.

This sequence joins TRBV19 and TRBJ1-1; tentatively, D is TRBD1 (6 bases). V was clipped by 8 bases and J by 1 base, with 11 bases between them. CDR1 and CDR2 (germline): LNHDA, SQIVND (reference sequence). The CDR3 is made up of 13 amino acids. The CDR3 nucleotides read TGTGCCAGTGGCCGGGACAAGAACACTGAAGCTTTCTTT. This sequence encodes CASGRDKNTEAFF.

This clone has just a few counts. CDR3 amino acids: CAWSVLDSPLHF. CDR3 sequence (DNA): TGTGCCTGGAGTGTACTAGATTCACCCCTCCACTTT. The V gene is TRBV30, the J gene TRBJ1-6; no reliable D call. Germline CDR1 is GTSNPN and CDR2 is SVGIG (reference sequence). V shed 0 bases and J shed 8 bases, with 5 bases lying between them. This CDR3 is 12 amino acids long.

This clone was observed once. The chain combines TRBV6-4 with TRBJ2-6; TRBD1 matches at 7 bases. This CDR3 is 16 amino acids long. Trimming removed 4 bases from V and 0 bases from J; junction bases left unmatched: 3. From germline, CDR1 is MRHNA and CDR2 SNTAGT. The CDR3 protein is CASSVAGGSGANVLTF. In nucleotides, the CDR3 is TGTGCCAGCAGTGTGGCAGGGGGCTCTGGGGCCAACGTCCTGACTTTC.

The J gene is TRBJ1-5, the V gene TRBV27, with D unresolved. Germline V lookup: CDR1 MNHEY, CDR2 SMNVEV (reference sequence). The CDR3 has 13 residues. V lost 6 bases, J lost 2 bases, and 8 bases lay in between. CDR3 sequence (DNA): TGTGCCAGCAGCCGATCGGGCAATCAGCCCCAGCATTTT. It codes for CASSRSGNQPQHF.

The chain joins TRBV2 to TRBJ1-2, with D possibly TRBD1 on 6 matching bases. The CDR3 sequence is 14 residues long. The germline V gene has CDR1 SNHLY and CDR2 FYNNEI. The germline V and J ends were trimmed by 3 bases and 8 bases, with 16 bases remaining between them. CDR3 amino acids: CASSDDLGAGGYTF. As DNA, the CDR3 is TGTGCCAGCAGTGATGACCTGGGGGCAGGAGGCTACACCTTC. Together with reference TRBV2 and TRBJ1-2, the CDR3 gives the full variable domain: EPEVTQTPSHQVTQMGQEVILRCVPISNHLYFYWYRQILGQKVEFLVSFYNNEISEKSEIFDDQFSVERPDGSNFTLKIRSTKLEDSAMYFCASSDDLGAGGYTFGSGTRLTVV.

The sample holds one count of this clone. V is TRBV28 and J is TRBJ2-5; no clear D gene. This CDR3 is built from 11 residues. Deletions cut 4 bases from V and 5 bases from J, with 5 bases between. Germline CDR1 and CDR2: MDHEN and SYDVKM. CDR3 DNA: TGTGCCAGCAGTTCTAGGGAGACCCAGTACTTC. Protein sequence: CASSSRETQYF.

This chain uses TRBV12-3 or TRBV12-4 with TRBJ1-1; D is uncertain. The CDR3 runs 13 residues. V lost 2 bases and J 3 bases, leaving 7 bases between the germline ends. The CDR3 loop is CASSLLPHTEAFF. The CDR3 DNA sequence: TGTGCCAGCAGTTTACTTCCCCACACTGAAGCTTTCTTT.

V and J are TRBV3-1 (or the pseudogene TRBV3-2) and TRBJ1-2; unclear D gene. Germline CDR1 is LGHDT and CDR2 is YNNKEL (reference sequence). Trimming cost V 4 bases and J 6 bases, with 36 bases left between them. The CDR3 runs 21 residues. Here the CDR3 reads CASSRLGRQGGTRLESDGYTF. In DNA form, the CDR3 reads TGTGCCAGCAGCCGACTAGGGAGACAAGGCGGAACACGCCTCGAAAGTGATGGCTACACCTTC.

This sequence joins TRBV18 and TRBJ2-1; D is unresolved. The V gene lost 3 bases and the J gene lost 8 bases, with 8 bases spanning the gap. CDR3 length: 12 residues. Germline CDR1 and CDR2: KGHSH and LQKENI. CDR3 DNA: TGTGCCAGCTCACCGAGGCCTGATGAGCAGTTCTTC. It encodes CASSPRPDEQFF.

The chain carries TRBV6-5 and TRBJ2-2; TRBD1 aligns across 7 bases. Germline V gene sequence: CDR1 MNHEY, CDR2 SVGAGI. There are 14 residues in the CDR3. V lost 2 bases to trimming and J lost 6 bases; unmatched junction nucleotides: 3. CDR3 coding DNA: TGTGCCAGCAGTTACACCCAGGGGGCCGGGGAGCTGTTTTTT. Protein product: CASSYTQGAGELFF.

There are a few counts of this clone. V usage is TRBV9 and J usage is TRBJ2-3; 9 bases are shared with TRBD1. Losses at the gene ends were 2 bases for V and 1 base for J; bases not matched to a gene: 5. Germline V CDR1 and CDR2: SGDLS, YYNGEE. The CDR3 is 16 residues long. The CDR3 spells CASSVMDRGGTDTQYF. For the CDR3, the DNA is TGTGCCAGCAGCGTGATGGACAGGGGTGGCACAGATACGCAGTATTTT.

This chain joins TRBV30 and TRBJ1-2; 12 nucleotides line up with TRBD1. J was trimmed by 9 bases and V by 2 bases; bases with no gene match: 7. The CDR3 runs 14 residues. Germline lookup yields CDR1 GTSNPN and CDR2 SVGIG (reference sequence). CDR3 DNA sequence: TGTGCCTGGAGTCTCGTCGGGACAGGGGGCAGCTACACCTTC. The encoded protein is CAWSLVGTGGSYTF.

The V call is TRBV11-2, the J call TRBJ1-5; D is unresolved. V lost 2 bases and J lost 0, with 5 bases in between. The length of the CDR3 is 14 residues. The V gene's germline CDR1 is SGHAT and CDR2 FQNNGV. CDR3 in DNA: TGTGCCAGCAGCTTATCTTATAGCAATCAGCCCCAGCATTTT. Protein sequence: CASSLSYSNQPQHF.

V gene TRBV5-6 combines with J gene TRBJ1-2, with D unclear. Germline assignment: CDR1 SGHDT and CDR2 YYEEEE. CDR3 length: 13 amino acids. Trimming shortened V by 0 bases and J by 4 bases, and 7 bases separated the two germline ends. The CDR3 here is CASSLDRAYGYTF. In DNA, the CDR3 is TGTGCCAGCAGCTTGGACAGAGCCTATGGCTACACCTTC.

For the CDR3, the DNA is TGCAGCGTTGGGGGGAACCAGGGGGCCGGCACTGAAGCTTTCTTT. Encoded protein: CSVGGNQGAGTEAFF. The chain combines TRBV29-1 with TRBJ1-1, with 8 bases that match TRBD1. Looked up from germline, CDR1 is SQVTM and CDR2 is ANQGSEA. The V segment lost 4 bases and the J segment 4 bases; nucleotides outside the gene matches: 11. This CDR3 region has 15 residues.

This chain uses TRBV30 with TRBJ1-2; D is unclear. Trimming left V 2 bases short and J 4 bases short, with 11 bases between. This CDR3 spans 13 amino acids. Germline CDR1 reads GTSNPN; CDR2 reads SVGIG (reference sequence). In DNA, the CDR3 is TGTGCCTGGAGTCCCCAGGCCATCTATGGCTACACCTTC. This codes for CAWSPQAIYGYTF.

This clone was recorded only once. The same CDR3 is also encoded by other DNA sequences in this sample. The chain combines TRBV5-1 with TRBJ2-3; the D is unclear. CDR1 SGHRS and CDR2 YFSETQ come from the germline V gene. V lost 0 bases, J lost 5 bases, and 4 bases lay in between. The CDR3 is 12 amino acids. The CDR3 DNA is TGCGCCAGCAGCTTGGATCGAGATACGCAGTATTTT. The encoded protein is CASSLDRDTQYF.

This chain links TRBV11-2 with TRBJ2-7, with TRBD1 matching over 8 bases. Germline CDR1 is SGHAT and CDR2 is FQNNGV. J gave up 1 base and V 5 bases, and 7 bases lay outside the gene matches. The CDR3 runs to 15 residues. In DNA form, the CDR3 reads TGTGCCAGCAGCCCTGGGGGACAGGTTTCCTACGAGCAGTACTTC. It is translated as CASSPGGQVSYEQYF. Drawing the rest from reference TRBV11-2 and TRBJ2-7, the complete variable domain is EAGVAQSPRYKIIEKRQSVAFWCNPISGHATLYWYQQILGQGPKLLIQFQNNGVVDDSQLPKDRFSAERLKGVDSTLKIQPAKLEDSAVYLCASSPGGQVSYEQYFGPGTRLTVT.

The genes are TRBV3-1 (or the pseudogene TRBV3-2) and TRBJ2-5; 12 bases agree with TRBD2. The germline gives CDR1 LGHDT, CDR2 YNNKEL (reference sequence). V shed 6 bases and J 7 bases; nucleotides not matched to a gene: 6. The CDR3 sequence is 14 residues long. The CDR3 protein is CASRSSGGAGTQYF. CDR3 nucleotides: TGTGCCAGCAGATCTAGCGGGGGGGCCGGGACCCAGTACTTC.

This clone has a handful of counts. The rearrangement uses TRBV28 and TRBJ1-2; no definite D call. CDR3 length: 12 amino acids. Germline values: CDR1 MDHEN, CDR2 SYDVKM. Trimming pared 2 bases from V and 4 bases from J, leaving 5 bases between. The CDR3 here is CASSLGSYGYTF. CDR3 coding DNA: TGTGCCAGCAGTTTAGGCAGCTATGGCTACACCTTC.

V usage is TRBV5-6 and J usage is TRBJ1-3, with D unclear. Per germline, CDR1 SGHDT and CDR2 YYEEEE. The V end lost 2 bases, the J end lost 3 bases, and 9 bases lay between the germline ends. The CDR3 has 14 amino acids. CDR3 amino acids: CASSFPGNGNTIYF. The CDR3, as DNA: TGTGCCAGCAGCTTTCCGGGGAATGGAAACACCATATATTTT.

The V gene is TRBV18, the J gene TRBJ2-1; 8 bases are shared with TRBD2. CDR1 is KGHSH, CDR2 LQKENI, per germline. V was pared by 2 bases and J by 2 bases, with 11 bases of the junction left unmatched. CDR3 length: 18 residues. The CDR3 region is CASSPKVGSGSTYNEQFF. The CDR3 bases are TGTGCCAGCTCACCAAAAGTCGGGAGCGGGAGTACCTACAATGAGCAGTTCTTC.

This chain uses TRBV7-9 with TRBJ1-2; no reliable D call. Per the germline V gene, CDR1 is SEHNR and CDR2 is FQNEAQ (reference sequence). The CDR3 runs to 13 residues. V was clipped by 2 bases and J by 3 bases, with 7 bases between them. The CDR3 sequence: CASSLNTDYGYTF. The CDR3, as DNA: TGTGCCAGCAGCTTAAACACCGACTATGGCTACACCTTC.

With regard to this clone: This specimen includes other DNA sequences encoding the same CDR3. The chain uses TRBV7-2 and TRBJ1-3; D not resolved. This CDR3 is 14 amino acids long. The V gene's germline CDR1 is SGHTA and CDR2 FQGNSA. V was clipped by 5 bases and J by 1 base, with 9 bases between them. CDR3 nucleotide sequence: TGTGCCAGCAGCCCGGGTGGGTCTGGAAACACCATATATTTT. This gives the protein CASSPGGSGNTIYF.